Detailed here is one TCR beta chain. Its antigen remains unknown. This CDR3 contains 10 residues. Trimming took 10 bases from V and 7 from J, leaving 10 bases between them. In germline, CDR1 is LNHDA, CDR2 SQIVND (reference sequence). This PCR relied on a set of 60 Vbeta primers and 13 Jbeta primers. In the study's own analysis: Later reanalysis found about 78 million unique TCR beta chains, around 11 million of them shared. Only in-frame clones appear in the TCRdb table, and some are missing; sequencing was by immunoSEQ multiplex PCR. The V and J calls and clone size are taken from that table; D and trimming were inferred from the DNA. The sample includes roughly 200,000 clones, roughly four fifths of them seen just once. These data originate in a study of cytomegalovirus exposure and HLA in healthy donors. General study findings and limits: The availability of immune exposure information extended only to CMV serostatus. The authors enumerated some 160 TCR beta chains as linked to cytomegalovirus. In vitro data verified a few CMV-associated chains as specific for CMV antigens.

This clonotype originated in a woman aged 40 to 49 in good health and CMV-seronegative. Sequences were obtained from PBMCs. The chain is built from TRBV19 and TRBJ1-2; D not certain. DNA for the CDR3: TGTGCCACGGGGTCGGTTGGCTACACCTTC. Its translation: CATGSVGYTF.